This TCR beta chain was retrieved from a study of CD8 T cells in Susac syndrome (dated by TCRdb to the late 2010s). Regarding the research as a whole: Repertoire sequencing was used to test whether CD8+ T cell activation and differentiation in Susac syndrome was antigen driven. The research as a whole found: The number of individuals in the TCR sequencing and HLA analysis was acknowledged as relatively small.

Peripheral blood CD8+ and CD4+ T cells from healthy donors, Susac syndrome patients and multiple sclerosis patients were profiled by high-throughput TCR beta sequencing. Multiple sclerosis controls were treatment-naive patients with stable or active relapsing-remitting disease fulfilling revised McDonald criteria. Bulk CD8+ and CD4+ T cells were purified by magnetic negative isolation, while CD8+ TEMRA cells were enriched using FACS. Blood was collected in EDTA tubes and processed within 24 hours, with PBMCs isolated through density gradient centrifugation. PBMCs intended for TCR sequencing were cryopreserved in liquid nitrogen and were subsequently thawed in a 37 degrees C water bath. The sorted or isolated CD4+, CD8+ and CD8+ TEMRA cells had a purity of 90% or higher. Relative to germline, V is 1 base shorter and J is 3 bases shorter, with 3 bases between their ends. In the germline V gene, CDR1 corresponds to MGHRA and CDR2 to YSYEKL. Inclusive of the bounding cysteine and phenylalanine, the CDR3 is 12 residues long. Of the read, only the CDR3 DNA is kept; its 36 bases are in frame from base 1.

This clonotype was picked up one time. The antigen it recognizes is unknown. Base qualities are missing; no much larger clone stands one base away. One read represents weak support. RNA was extracted with the RNeasy kit and roughly 0.5 to 1 ug was reverse transcribed using random hexamers. The immunoSEQ multiplex PCR assay, which covers 54 Vbeta and 13 Jbeta segments, was used to amplify TCR beta CDR3 regions. To correct PCR amplification bias, a synthetic template baseline was used for both primer optimization and computational correction. On the study's bioinformatics: Reads were annotated to V, D and J genes according to IMGT and were analyzed with immunoSEQ Analyzer, with only productive sequences retained. To calculate clonality, Shannon entropy was normalized by log2 of the number of productive unique sequences and then subtracted from one. For each patient and control, public and private clones were evaluated within the 100 most prevalent clones. Susac-specific clones were defined as absent from healthy and MS cohorts, around 980 published viral clones and other ImmuneACCESS disease sequences. TCRdb reanalyzed the raw reads on its own, using fastp at Q25 for trimming and MiXCR for clone calling, and kept in-frame beta chains. Each record represents a unique CDR3 protein, reported with the most common genes and DNA among its rows. What appears here as the V and J calls and clone size reflects TCRdb's work, not the paper's. This sample gives roughly 120,000 distinct CDR3 sequences in total; roughly 93% of them show up just once. The ten largest clones capture roughly 0.094% of the sample.

Sequencing was done on a sample of CD4+ T cells from PBMCs. The clonotype was recovered from a human donor with multiple sclerosis. The chain links TRBV4-1 with TRBJ1-2, with the identity of the D gene unclear. The DNA reads as follows: TGCGCCAGCAGCCAAGGGTACTATGGCTACACCTTC. This codes for CASSQGYYGYTF.